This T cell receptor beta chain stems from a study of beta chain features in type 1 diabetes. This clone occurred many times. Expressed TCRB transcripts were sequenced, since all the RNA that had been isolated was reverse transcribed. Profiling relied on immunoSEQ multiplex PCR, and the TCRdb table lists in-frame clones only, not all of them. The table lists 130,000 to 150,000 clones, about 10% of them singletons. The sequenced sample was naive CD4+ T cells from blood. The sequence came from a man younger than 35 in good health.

DNA for the CDR3: TGCAGCGTTGGACAGGGGGTGGCCTACGAGCAGTACTTC. Residues: CSVGQGVAYEQYF. The chain has TRBV29-1 and TRBJ2-7; 9 bases are shared with TRBD1. Per germline, CDR1 SQVTM and CDR2 ANQGSEA. The V segment lost 4 bases and the J segment 2 bases; nucleotides outside the gene matches: 3. The CDR3 has 13 residues.